The rows below give T cell receptor beta chains drawn from one sample of a study of Ad26.COV2.S vaccination and SARS-CoV-2 variants. Produced via immunoSEQ multiplex PCR; TCRdb's table is partial and in-frame only. This sample has about 350,000 clones, with around 89% found just once. Specimen: peripheral blood, collected in a trial of Ad26.COV2.S vaccine versus placebo. All receptors come from a person aged 18 to 65 who received the Ad26.COV2.S COVID-19 vaccine or a placebo. CDR3s include the opening cysteine and the closing phenylalanine or tryptophan. The D gene is left open where the match is weak. For some rows the clone size is stated as once, few or many, or as a class when expanded; others skip it.

NA	NA	TRBJ1-1	TRBV3-1/TRBV3-2	CASSQSSEAFF	TGTGCCAGCAGCCAATCATCTGAAGCTTTCTTT
NA	once	TRBJ2-1	TRBV28	CASSPPTGYNEQFF	TGTGCCAGCAGTCCCCCCACAGGCTACAATGAGCAGTTCTTC
TRBD2	NA	TRBJ2-1	TRBV19	CASSNEGLAGVPSYNEQFF	TGTGCCAGTAGTAACGAGGGACTAGCGGGGGTCCCCTCCTACAATGAGCAGTTCTTC
NA	NA	TRBJ2-1	TRBV7-9	CASSLASTDEQFF	TGTGCCAGCAGCTTAGCTTCGACGGATGAGCAGTTCTTC
NA	few	TRBJ2-7	TRBV11-2	CASSQSGQGLLEQYF	TGTGCCAGCAGCCAATCGGGACAAGGCCTTCTCGAGCAGTACTTC
NA	NA	TRBJ1-1	TRBV4-3	CASSQGVGLSTEAFF	TGCGCCAGCAGCCAAGGCGTAGGGTTGAGTACTGAAGCTTTCTTT
NA	NA	TRBJ2-4	TRBV4-1	CASSQAPKRAENIQYF	TGCGCCAGCAGCCAAGCCCCTAAGCGAGCTGAAAACATTCAGTACTTC
NA	NA	TRBJ1-5	TRBV7-9	CASSLGPGPQHF	TGTGCCAGCAGCTTGGGTCCCGGGCCCCAGCATTTT
NA	NA	TRBJ1-5	TRBV19	CASGQFNQPQHF	TGTGCCAGCGGACAGTTCAATCAGCCCCAGCATTTT
NA	NA	TRBJ2-1	TRBV6-6	CASSYSSSGSVTRQFF	TGTGCCAGCAGTTACTCGAGTTCTGGGTCGGTGACGCGCCAATTCTTC
NA	NA	TRBJ2-3	TRBV20-1	CSALPGGTQYF	TGCAGTGCCCTTCCCGGAGGTACGCAGTATTTT
NA	NA	TRBJ1-1	TRBV6-4	CASQQDAHLNTEAFF	TGTGCCAGCCAGCAAGACGCTCATTTGAACACTGAAGCTTTCTTT
NA	NA	TRBJ1-3	TRBV9	CASTVRGDLSGNTIYF	TGTGCCAGCACCGTAAGGGGGGATTTATCTGGAAACACCATATATTTT
NA	NA	TRBJ2-4	TRBV19	CASSRGTGLAKNIQYF	TGTGCCAGTAGTAGGGGGACGGGATTAGCCAAAAACATTCAGTACTTC
TRBD1	NA	TRBJ2-7	TRBV27	CASSVDRGLGEQYF	TGTGCCAGCAGTGTGGACAGGGGGCTGGGGGAGCAGTACTTC
NA	few	TRBJ1-1	TRBV6-1	CASSERSMNTEAFF	TGTGCCAGCAGTGAACGTTCAATGAACACTGAAGCTTTCTTT
NA	once	TRBJ2-5	TRBV30	CAWSVAGANLRETQYF	TGTGCCTGGAGTGTGGCAGGGGCAAACTTACGGGAGACCCAGTACTTC
NA	NA	TRBJ2-6	TRBV7-9	CASSLLEGSGANVLTF	TGTGCCAGCAGCTTATTGGAGGGCTCTGGGGCCAACGTCCTGACTTTC
NA	NA	TRBJ2-7	TRBV28	CASSRIGAGGDYEQYF	TGTGCCAGCAGTCGGATCGGGGCAGGAGGGGATTACGAGCAGTACTTC
NA	NA	TRBJ2-4	TRBV5-6	CASSLVDGPAKNIQYF	TGTGCCAGCAGCTTGGTCGACGGGCCAGCCAAAAACATTCAGTACTTC
NA	NA	TRBJ1-1	TRBV4-1	CASSLTVGTEAFF	TGCGCCAGCAGCCTAACAGTCGGCACTGAAGCTTTCTTT
NA	NA	TRBJ2-2	TRBV28	CASSLRVPNTGELFF	TGTGCCAGCAGTCTCCGGGTGCCCAACACCGGGGAGCTGTTTTTT